This TCR beta chain stems from a study of pediatric ulcerative colitis (dated by TCRdb to between 2017 and 2020). For context, the study as a whole: Pancolitis was present in seven ulcerative colitis patients and left-sided colitis in two, and histology consistent with ulcerative colitis was found in all of these patients. By Pediatric Ulcerative Colitis Activity Index, a couple of patients had mild disease, four had moderate disease and three had acute severe colitis. About nine newly diagnosed, treatment-naive pediatric ulcerative colitis patients and a few non-IBD control children each provided paired blood and rectal samples. The investigation overall reported the following: Compared with controls, ulcerative colitis patients showed significantly higher autologous blood-rectal clonal overlap, a finding that suggests increased T cell trafficking to inflamed tissue. For technical reasons, substantially fewer templates were yielded by the blood samples of a couple of patients, and these blood samples were excluded from blood-rectal overlap analysis. T cells from blood may have been included in the rectal pinch biopsies, particularly in patients with overt colitis. The healthy control group was small, consisting of only four individuals. Rectal repertoire features separated controls, mild-moderate and acute severe colitis patients; acute severe colitis showed reduced rectal diversity due to clonal expansions. A couple of rectal CDR3 clonotypes were present in all ulcerative colitis patients and in none of the controls. Repertoires were derived from total lymphocyte DNA, so rare subsets such as regulatory T cells may have patterns not reflected.

During colonoscopy, one to two pinch biopsies were obtained from the rectum for research purposes. Before the diagnostic colonoscopy, none of the ulcerative colitis patients had been given immunosuppressive medication. Rectal biopsies were digested with proteinase K before DNA isolation. The Wizard kit (Promega) was used to extract genomic DNA from both blood and intestinal samples. Concerning this clone: Its antigen remains undetermined. The sample holds no much larger clone one base away, and base qualities are not on file.

Rearranged CDR3 beta regions were amplified from genomic DNA with multiplex V and J primers using the immunoSEQ TRB Survey service. To keep sequencing depth the same across samples, survey-level depth of up to 500,000 reads per sample was applied. Libraries were purified, pooled and sequenced on Illumina technology. Processing in the source paper ran as follows. immunoSEQ online tools were used for productive clonality, sample overlap, pairwise scatters, CDR3 beta length, V/D/J gene usage and productiveness. Calculated diversity was defined as the number of unique rearrangements divided by total templates, multiplied by 100, and Shannon and Simpson indices were computed as well. Principal component analysis was performed on Z-score normalized data with the R prcomp function and the ggbiplot package. Morisita's index was used to quantify blood-rectal clonal overlap within each subject. What TCRdb holds here is the immuneACCESS table cut down to in-frame rearrangements. Part of the clones is not present; checked against another copy, under half of the missing clones reflect an unresolved V gene, and the others are unexplained. V and J calls and clone size are as listed in that table; D and trimming were resolved from the DNA. Within this sample are 15,000 to 20,000 clones, with 74% of them counted one time only. The top ten clonotypes cover around 7% of the sample.

The CDR3 holds 15 amino acids from the cysteine to the phenylalanine. CDR3 DNA only is kept here, 45 bases in frame from base 1. Via the germline V gene, CDR1 is SNHLY and CDR2 FYNNEI. The V and J ends are trimmed by 8 bases and 0 bases, leaving 14 bases between them. The source material was gut tissue. This TCR was recovered from a boy aged 10-17 years with moderate ulcerative colitis. In this chain, TRBV2 is recombined with TRBJ1-5; TRBD1 is possibly the D segment (5 matching bases). CDR3 protein: CASSREGTSNQPQHF. The bases read TGTGCCAGCTCCAGGGAGGGGACTAGCAATCAGCCCCAGCATTTT.